The T cell receptor beta chain under discussion was sequenced for a study of CD8 T cells in ankylosing spondylitis. Study-wide findings and caveats: It appeared that ankylosing spondylitis blood was characterized by a TCR beta motif of eight highly homologous variants. Disease-associated clones were reportedly significantly overrepresented in matched ankylosing spondylitis synovial fluid.

TCRdb fed the 5' RACE reads into MiXCR, producing one record per CDR3 protein. This sample yields under 200,000 distinct CDR3 sequences, of which 9.8% are seen a single time; about 15% belongs to the top ten. Germline V gene sequence: CDR1 LGHNT, CDR2 FRNRAP. The CDR3 is made up of 14 amino acids. J gave up 6 bases and V 7 bases, and 8 bases lay outside the gene matches. The sample holds a few counts of this clonotype. What it binds is unknown. The receptor comes from a female donor with ankylosing spondylitis or in good health (not recorded which). The sample consisted of blood, either unsorted or a sorted T cell fraction (not recorded which). The rearrangement links TRBV12-5 to TRBJ1-1; TRBD1 agrees at 10 bases. The CDR3 DNA sequence: TGTGCTAGTGCCTCGGACAGGGGGGCCCCTGAAGCTTTCTTT. This translates into CASASDRGAPEAFF.